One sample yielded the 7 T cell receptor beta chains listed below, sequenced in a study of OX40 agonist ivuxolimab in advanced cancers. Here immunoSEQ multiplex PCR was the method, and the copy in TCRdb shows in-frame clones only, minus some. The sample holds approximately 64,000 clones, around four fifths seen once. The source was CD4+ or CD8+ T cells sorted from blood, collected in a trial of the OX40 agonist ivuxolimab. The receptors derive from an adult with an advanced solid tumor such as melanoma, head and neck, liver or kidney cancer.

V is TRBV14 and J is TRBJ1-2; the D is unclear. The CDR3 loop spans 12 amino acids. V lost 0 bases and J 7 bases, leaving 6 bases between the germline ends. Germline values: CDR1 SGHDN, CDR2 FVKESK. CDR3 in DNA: TGTGCCAGCAGCCAAGATTTTGGTGGCTACACCTTC. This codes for CASSQDFGGYTF.

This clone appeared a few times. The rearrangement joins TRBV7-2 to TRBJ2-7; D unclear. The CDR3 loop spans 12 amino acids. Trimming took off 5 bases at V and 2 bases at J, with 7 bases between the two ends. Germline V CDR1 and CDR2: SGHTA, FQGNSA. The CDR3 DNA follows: TGTGCCAGCAGCCCCGCCCCCTACGAGCAGTACTTC. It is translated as CASSPAPYEQYF.

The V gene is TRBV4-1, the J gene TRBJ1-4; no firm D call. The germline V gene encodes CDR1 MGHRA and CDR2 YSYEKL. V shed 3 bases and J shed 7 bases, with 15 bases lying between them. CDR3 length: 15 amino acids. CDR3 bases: TGCGCCAGCAGCCATGGGTGGGTGGGAGGTGAAAAACTGTTTTTT. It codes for CASSHGWVGGEKLFF.

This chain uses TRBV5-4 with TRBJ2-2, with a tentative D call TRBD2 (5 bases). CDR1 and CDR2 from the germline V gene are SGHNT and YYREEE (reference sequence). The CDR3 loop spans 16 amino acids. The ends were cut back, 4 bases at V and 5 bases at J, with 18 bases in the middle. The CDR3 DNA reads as TGTGCCAGCAGCCTTCCCCGGGGTAAAATGACCGGGGAGCTGTTTTTT. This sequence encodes CASSLPRGKMTGELFF.

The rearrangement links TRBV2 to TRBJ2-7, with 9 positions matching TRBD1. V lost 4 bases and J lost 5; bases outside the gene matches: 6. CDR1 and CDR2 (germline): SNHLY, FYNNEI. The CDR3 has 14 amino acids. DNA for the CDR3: TGTGCCAGCAGTGCCCGGGACAGGGAACACGAGCAGTACTTC. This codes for CASSARDREHEQYF.

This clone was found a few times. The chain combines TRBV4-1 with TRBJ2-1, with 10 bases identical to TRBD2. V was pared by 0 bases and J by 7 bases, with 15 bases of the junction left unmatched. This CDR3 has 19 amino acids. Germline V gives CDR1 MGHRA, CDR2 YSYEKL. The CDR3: CASSQEPPSGSPERNEQFF. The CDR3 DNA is TGCGCCAGCAGCCAAGAACCGCCTAGCGGGAGTCCTGAACGGAATGAGCAGTTCTTC.

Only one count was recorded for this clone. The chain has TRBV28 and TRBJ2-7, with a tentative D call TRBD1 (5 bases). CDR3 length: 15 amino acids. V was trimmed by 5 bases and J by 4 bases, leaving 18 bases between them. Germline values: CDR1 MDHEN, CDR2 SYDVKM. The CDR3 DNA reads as TGTGCCAGCAGTACACCTTACGACAGTATTTACGAGCAGTACTTC. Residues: CASSTPYDSIYEQYF.